This TCR beta chain was documented in a study of CD8+CD57+ T cells in acquired aplastic anemia. This clonotype was seen many times. For CDR3 and TCR beta VDJ profiling, genomic DNA was the template used. TCRdb reprocessed the reads with MiXCR, giving one entry per CDR3 protein. The sample shows 400,000 to 450,000 distinct CDR3 sequences, 65% to 80% of them seen only once. V was trimmed by 3 bases and J by 5 bases, leaving 9 bases between them. The CDR3 is 13 residues long. The chain carries TRBV12-3 or TRBV12-4 and TRBJ2-3, with D possibly being TRBD2 (5 bases). This receptor was identified in a human donor in good health, serving as a control. Sequences were obtained from sorted CD4+, CD8+, or CD8+CD57+ T cells (not recorded which) from PBMCs. The DNA for the CDR3 is TGTGCCAGCAGTTTTCTTCGGGGAGATACGCAGTATTTT. Residues: CASSFLRGDTQYF.